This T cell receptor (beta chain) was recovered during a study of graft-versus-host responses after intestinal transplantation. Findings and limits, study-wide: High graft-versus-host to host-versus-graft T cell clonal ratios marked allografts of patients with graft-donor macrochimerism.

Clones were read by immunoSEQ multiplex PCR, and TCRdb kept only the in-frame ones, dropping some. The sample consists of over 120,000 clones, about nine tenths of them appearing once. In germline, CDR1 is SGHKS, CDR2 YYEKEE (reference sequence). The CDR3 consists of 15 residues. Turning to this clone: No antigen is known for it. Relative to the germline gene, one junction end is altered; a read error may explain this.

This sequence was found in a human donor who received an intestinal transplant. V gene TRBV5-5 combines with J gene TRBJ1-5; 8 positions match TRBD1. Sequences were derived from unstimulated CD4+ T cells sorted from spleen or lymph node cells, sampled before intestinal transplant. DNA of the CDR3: TGTGCCAGCAGCTTGGAAGGACAGGGCAACCAGCCCCAGCATTTT. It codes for CASSLEGQGNQPQHF.